This is a list of T cell receptor beta chains from one sample in a study of Graves' ophthalmopathy and Graves' hyperthyroidism. MiXCR was run by TCRdb on the multiplex PCR reads, yielding one entry per CDR3 protein. The sample contains about 400,000 distinct CDR3 sequences, about a sixth of which appear only once. Source material: peripheral blood. The receptors stem from a woman between 18 and 29 years old with Graves' ophthalmopathy. The CDR3 runs from the conserved cysteine through the conserved F or W. A D gene is named only where the DNA matches it firmly. Some rows have no size entry. The others give once, few or many, or a class for an expanded clone.

d_call: TRBD1
v_call: TRBV5-1
j_call: TRBJ1-6
clone_size: many
cdr3_nt: TGCGCCAGCAGCCCCGTGGGACAGACCAATTCACCCCTCCACTTT
cdr3_aa: CASSPVGQTNSPLHF

d_call: TRBD1
v_call: TRBV14
j_call: TRBJ2-7
clone_size: many
cdr3_nt: TGTGCCAGCAGCCAAGAAGGACAGGTTCAGTACTTC
cdr3_aa: CASSQEGQVQYF

d_call: -
v_call: TRBV6-1
j_call: TRBJ1-1
clone_size: many
cdr3_nt: TGTGCCAGCAGTGAAGCAGGATTTAACACTGAAGCTTTCTTT
cdr3_aa: CASSEAGFNTEAFF

d_call: -
v_call: TRBV27
j_call: TRBJ1-6
clone_size: many
cdr3_nt: TGTGCCAGCAGTCCTTCAGTGGGCTCCTATAATTCACCCCTCCACTTT
cdr3_aa: CASSPSVGSYNSPLHF

d_call: TRBD2
v_call: TRBV7-6
j_call: TRBJ2-7
clone_size: many
cdr3_nt: TGTGCCAGCAGCTCCCTGGCGGGGGGCGGGCAGTACTTC
cdr3_aa: CASSSLAGGGQYF

d_call: -
v_call: TRBV7-8
j_call: TRBJ1-5
clone_size: many
cdr3_nt: TGTGCCAGCAGATCAGACGCTCGTAGCAATCAGCCCCAGCATTTT
cdr3_aa: CASRSDARSNQPQHF

d_call: TRBD1
v_call: TRBV29-1
j_call: TRBJ2-7
clone_size: many
cdr3_nt: TGCAGCGTGTATGGGACAGGGACCTCCTACGAGCAGTACTTC
cdr3_aa: CSVYGTGTSYEQYF

d_call: TRBD2
v_call: TRBV7-9
j_call: TRBJ2-5
clone_size: -
cdr3_nt: TGTGCCAGCAGCTTAGAGCGGGAGCGAGAGACCCAGTACTTC
cdr3_aa: CASSLERERETQYF

d_call: -
v_call: TRBV7-2
j_call: TRBJ1-6
clone_size: many
cdr3_nt: TGTGCCAGCAGCCCGACGGGGGGAGTTGGTTCACCCCTCCACTTT
cdr3_aa: CASSPTGGVGSPLHF

d_call: -
v_call: TRBV29-1
j_call: TRBJ2-7
clone_size: many
cdr3_nt: TGCAGCGTTGAAGGGGACAAAGTAAAGCAGTACTTC
cdr3_aa: CSVEGDKVKQYF

d_call: TRBD2
v_call: TRBV4-2
j_call: TRBJ2-6
clone_size: many
cdr3_nt: TGTGCCAGCAGCCAAGGGGGAGGACTAGCGGTCCTTTCTGGGGCCAACGTCCTGACTTTC
cdr3_aa: CASSQGGGLAVLSGANVLTF

d_call: -
v_call: TRBV7-2
j_call: TRBJ1-2
clone_size: few
cdr3_nt: TGTGCCAGCAGCTTAGACGGGAGCCCCTATGGCTACACCTTC
cdr3_aa: CASSLDGSPYGYTF

d_call: -
v_call: TRBV7-2
j_call: TRBJ1-5
clone_size: -
cdr3_nt: TGTGCCAGCAACTCTGGTAGCAATCAGCCCCAGCATTTT
cdr3_aa: CASNSGSNQPQHF

d_call: -
v_call: TRBV19
j_call: TRBJ1-5
clone_size: -
cdr3_nt: TGTGCCAGTAGTAGAGAGGTGGGCAATCAGCCCCAGCATTTT
cdr3_aa: CASSREVGNQPQHF

d_call: -
v_call: TRBV24-1
j_call: TRBJ2-6
clone_size: many
cdr3_nt: TGTGCCACCAGTGATTTTGGGGGCGGCGGTGCCTCTGGGGCCAACGTCCTGACTTTC
cdr3_aa: CATSDFGGGGASGANVLTF

d_call: -
v_call: TRBV5-6
j_call: TRBJ1-1
clone_size: many
cdr3_nt: TGTGCCAGCAGCTCTAAAGGAAGGGCTTTCTTT
cdr3_aa: CASSSKGRAFF

d_call: -
v_call: TRBV24-1
j_call: TRBJ1-6
clone_size: many
cdr3_nt: TGTGCCACCAGTGATTTGCGGGGATCCCCCCTCCACTTT
cdr3_aa: CATSDLRGSPLHF

d_call: -
v_call: TRBV12-3/TRBV12-4
j_call: TRBJ1-5
clone_size: -
cdr3_nt: TGTGCCAGCAGCCCCCAGATTGGCAATCAGCCCCAGCATTTT
cdr3_aa: CASSPQIGNQPQHF

d_call: TRBD1
v_call: TRBV12-5
j_call: TRBJ2-5
clone_size: few
cdr3_nt: TGTGCTAGTGGTTCGCTAAGGGACAGGGAGATCCATCAAGAGACCCAGTACTTC
cdr3_aa: CASGSLRDREIHQETQYF

d_call: -
v_call: TRBV5-1
j_call: TRBJ2-7
clone_size: few
cdr3_nt: TGCGCCAGCAGCTTGGTCCCGGACAGATCCTACGAGCAGTACTTC
cdr3_aa: CASSLVPDRSYEQYF

d_call: -
v_call: TRBV6-2/TRBV6-3
j_call: TRBJ2-7
clone_size: many
cdr3_nt: TGTGCCAGCACCCCCTACGGGGGAGAGCAGTACTTC
cdr3_aa: CASTPYGGEQYF

d_call: -
v_call: TRBV11-2
j_call: TRBJ2-5
clone_size: many
cdr3_nt: TGTGCCAGCAGCTCTCAGCCCCAGGGGACCCAGTACTTC
cdr3_aa: CASSSQPQGTQYF

d_call: -
v_call: TRBV11-2
j_call: TRBJ1-6
clone_size: many
cdr3_nt: TGTGCCAGCAGCTTAGGACCCCCGCAGGGTCGGAGAAATTCACCCCTCCACTTT
cdr3_aa: CASSLGPPQGRRNSPLHF

d_call: -
v_call: TRBV5-1
j_call: TRBJ2-2
clone_size: -
cdr3_nt: TGCGCCAGCAGCTTTGGACCACCCACCGGGGAGCTGTTTTTT
cdr3_aa: CASSFGPPTGELFF

d_call: -
v_call: TRBV2
j_call: TRBJ1-2
clone_size: many
cdr3_nt: TGTGCCAGCAGTGCGGATCCCTATGGCTACACCTTC
cdr3_aa: CASSADPYGYTF

d_call: TRBD1
v_call: TRBV5-1
j_call: TRBJ1-1
clone_size: many
cdr3_nt: TGCGCCAGCAGCACCCCGACAGGGGATACTGAAGCTTTCTTT
cdr3_aa: CASSTPTGDTEAFF

d_call: TRBD2
v_call: TRBV7-9
j_call: TRBJ2-4
clone_size: many
cdr3_nt: TGTGCCATCCGGCGGGAGAAAAACATTCAGTACTTC
cdr3_aa: CAIRREKNIQYF

d_call: TRBD2
v_call: TRBV30
j_call: TRBJ2-3
clone_size: few
cdr3_nt: TGTGCCTGGGGACTTAGCGGGAGCCGCACAGATACGCAGTATTTT
cdr3_aa: CAWGLSGSRTDTQYF

d_call: -
v_call: TRBV6-2/TRBV6-3
j_call: TRBJ2-5
clone_size: many
cdr3_nt: TGTGCCAGCAGTAGTGGGACCCAGTACTTC
cdr3_aa: CASSSGTQYF

d_call: -
v_call: TRBV4-3
j_call: TRBJ1-3
clone_size: many
cdr3_nt: TGCGCCAGCAGCCAAGCCTTGAGCTCTGGAAACACCATATATTTT
cdr3_aa: CASSQALSSGNTIYF

d_call: -
v_call: TRBV4-3
j_call: TRBJ1-1
clone_size: many
cdr3_nt: TGCGCCAGCAGCCAACCGCGGAGGACTTCCTCGAACACTGAAGCTTTCTTT
cdr3_aa: CASSQPRRTSSNTEAFF

d_call: TRBD1
v_call: TRBV6-1
j_call: TRBJ1-1
clone_size: -
cdr3_nt: TGTGCCAGCAGAACGGACAGGGGGCGGTCCACTTTTGAAGCTTTCTTT
cdr3_aa: CASRTDRGRSTFEAFF